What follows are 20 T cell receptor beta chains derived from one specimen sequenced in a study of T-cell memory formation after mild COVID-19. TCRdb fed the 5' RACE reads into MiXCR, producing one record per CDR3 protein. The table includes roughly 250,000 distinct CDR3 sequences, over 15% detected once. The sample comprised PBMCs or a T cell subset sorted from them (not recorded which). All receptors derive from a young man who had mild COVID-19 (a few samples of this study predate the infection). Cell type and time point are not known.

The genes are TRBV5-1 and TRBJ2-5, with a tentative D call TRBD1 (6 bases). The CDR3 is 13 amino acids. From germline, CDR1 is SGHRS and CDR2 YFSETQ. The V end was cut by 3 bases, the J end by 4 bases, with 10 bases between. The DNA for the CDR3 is TGCGCCAGCAGCTCCACAGGGATAGAGACCCAGTACTTC. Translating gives CASSSTGIETQYF.

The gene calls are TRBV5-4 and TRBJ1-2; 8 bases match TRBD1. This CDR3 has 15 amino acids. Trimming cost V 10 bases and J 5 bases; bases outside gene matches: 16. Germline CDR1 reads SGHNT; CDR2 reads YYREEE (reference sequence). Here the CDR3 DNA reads TGTGCCTGCGGACAGGGCGGTGTCAATCAGTATGGCTACACCTTC. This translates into CACGQGGVNQYGYTF.

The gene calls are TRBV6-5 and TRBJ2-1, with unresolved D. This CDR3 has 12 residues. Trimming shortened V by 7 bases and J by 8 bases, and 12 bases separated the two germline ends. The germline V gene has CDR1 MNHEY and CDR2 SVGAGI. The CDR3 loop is CASKDSADEQFF. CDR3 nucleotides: TGTGCCAGCAAAGACTCCGCCGATGAGCAGTTCTTC.

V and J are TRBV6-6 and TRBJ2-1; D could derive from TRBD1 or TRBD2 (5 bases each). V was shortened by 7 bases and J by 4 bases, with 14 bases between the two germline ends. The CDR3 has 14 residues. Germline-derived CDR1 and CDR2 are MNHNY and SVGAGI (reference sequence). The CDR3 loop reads CASNVRGLYNEQFF. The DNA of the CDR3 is TGTGCCAGCAACGTGAGGGGCTTGTACAATGAGCAGTTCTTC.

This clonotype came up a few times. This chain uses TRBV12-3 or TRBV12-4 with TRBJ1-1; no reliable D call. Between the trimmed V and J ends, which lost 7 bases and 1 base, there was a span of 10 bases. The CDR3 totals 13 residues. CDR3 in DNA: TGTGCCAGCACCCGCAGCCCGAACACTGAAGCTTTCTTT. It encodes CASTRSPNTEAFF.

The CDR3 is CASSQGGGDYNSPLHF. CDR3 sequence (DNA): TGTGCCAGCAGCCAGGGAGGGGGCGATTATAATTCACCCCTCCACTTT. The chain combines TRBV3-1 with TRBJ1-6, with 7 bases lining up with TRBD1. The length of the CDR3 is 16 residues. Per the germline V gene, CDR1 is LGHDT and CDR2 is YNNKEL (reference sequence). Germline trimming cut 3 bases from V and 4 bases from J; bases unmatched to any gene: 6.

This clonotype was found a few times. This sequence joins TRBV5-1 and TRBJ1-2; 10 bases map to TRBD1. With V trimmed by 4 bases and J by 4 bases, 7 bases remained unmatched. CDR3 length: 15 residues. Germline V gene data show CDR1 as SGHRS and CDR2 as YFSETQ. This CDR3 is CASSGDRGGVYGYTF. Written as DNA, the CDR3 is TGCGCCAGCAGCGGGGACAGGGGTGGCGTCTATGGCTACACCTTC.

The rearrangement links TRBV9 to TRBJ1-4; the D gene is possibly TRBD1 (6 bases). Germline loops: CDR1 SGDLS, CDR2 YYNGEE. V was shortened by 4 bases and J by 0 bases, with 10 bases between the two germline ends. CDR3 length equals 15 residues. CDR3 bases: TGTGCCAGCAGCCCAAGGACAGCAACTAATGAAAAACTGTTTTTT. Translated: CASSPRTATNEKLFF.

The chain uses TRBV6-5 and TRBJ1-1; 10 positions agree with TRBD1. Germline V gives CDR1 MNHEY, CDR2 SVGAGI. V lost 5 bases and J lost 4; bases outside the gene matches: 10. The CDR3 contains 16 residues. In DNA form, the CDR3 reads TGTGCCAGCAGTGGGACAGGGGTTCCGGGGGGCACTGAAGCTTTCTTT. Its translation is CASSGTGVPGGTEAFF.

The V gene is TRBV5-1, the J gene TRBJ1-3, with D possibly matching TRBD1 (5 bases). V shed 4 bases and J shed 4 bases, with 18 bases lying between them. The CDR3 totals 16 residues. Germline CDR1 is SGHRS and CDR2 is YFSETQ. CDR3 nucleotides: TGCGCCAGCAGCCCCCTGGGGCAAAGAAGGGGAAACACCATATATTTT. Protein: CASSPLGQRRGNTIYF.

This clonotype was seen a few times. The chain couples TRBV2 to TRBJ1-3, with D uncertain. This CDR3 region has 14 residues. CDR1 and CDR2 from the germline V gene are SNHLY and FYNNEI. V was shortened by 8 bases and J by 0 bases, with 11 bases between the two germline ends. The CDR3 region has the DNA TGTGCCAGCTCTGTTTTGAGCTCTGGAAACACCATATATTTT. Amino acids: CASSVLSSGNTIYF.

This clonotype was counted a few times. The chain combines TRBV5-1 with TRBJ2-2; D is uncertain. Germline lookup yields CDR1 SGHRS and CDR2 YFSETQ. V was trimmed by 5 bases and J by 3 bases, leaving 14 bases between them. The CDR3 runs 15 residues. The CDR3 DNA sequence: TGCGCCAGCAGGGGGATAGGGTCTTACACCGGGGAGCTGTTTTTT. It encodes CASRGIGSYTGELFF.

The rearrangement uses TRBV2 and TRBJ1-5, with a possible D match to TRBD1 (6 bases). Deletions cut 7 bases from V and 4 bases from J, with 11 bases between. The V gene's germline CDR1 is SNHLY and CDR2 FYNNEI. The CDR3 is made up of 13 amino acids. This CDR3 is CASNRAGNQPQHF. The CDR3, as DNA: TGTGCCAGCAACAGGGCAGGGAATCAGCCCCAGCATTTT.

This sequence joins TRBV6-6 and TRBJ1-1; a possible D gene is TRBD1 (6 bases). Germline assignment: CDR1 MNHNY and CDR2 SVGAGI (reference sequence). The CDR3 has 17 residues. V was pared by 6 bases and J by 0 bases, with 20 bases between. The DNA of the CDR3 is TGTGCCAGCAGCCTCCCCGGGACATTGGGATTGAACACTGAAGCTTTCTTT. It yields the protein CASSLPGTLGLNTEAFF.

Here the CDR3 DNA reads TGTGCCAGCAGTGGACAGGAAGGGTTTTACGAGCAGTACTTC. This gives the protein CASSGQEGFYEQYF. The chain combines TRBV12-3 or TRBV12-4 with TRBJ2-7; 7 nucleotides match TRBD1. V was pared by 5 bases and J by 4 bases, with 8 bases of the junction left unmatched. CDR3 size: 14 residues.

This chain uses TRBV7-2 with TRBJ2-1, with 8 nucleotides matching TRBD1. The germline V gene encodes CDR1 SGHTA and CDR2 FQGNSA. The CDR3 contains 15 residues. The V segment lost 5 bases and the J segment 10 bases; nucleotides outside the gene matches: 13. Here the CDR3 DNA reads TGTGCCAGCAGCCGATCGTGGACAGGGCGTTGGGAGCAGTTCTTC. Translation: CASSRSWTGRWEQFF.

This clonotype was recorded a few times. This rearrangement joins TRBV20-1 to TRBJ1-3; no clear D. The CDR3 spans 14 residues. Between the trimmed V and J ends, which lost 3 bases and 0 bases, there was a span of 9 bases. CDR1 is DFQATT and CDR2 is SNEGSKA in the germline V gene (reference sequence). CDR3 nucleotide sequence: TGCAGTGCTAGCACTCCAAGCTCTGGAAACACCATATATTTT. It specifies CSASTPSSGNTIYF.

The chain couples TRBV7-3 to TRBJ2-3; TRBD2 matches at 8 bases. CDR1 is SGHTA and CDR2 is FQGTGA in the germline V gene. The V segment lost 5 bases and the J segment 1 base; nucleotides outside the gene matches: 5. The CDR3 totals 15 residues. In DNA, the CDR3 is TGTGCCAGCAGCCCCGGGGGGGGCCGCACAGATACGCAGTATTTT. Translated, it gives CASSPGGGRTDTQYF.

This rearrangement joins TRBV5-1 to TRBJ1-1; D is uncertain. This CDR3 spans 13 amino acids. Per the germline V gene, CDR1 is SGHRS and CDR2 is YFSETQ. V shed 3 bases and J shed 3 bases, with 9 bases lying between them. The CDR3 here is CASSSRQDTEAFF. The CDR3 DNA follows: TGCGCCAGCAGCTCCCGACAAGACACTGAAGCTTTCTTT. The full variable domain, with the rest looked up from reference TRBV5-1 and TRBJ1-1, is KAGVTQTPRYLIKTRGQQVTLSCSPISGHRSVSWYQQTPGQGLQFLFEYFSETQRNKGNFPGRFSGRQFSNSRSEMNVSTLELGDSALYLCASSSRQDTEAFFGQGTRLTVV.

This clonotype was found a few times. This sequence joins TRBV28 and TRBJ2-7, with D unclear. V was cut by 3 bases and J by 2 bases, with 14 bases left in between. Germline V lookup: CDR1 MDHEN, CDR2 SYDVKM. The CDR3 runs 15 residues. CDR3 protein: CASSLNGLPPYEQYF. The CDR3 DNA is TGTGCCAGCAGTTTGAACGGTTTACCTCCCTACGAGCAGTACTTC.